This note documents a single T cell receptor (beta chain) sequence. Its matching antigen is unknown. A multiplex PCR was run with 60 Vbeta primers and 13 Jbeta primers. Profiled with immunoSEQ multiplex PCR; TCRdb holds only in-frame clones, not every one. The sample consists of 200,000 or so clones, over 70% of them appearing once. The sample originates from a study of cytomegalovirus exposure and HLA in healthy donors. Study conclusions and caveats: Presence/absence analyses treated sequencing depth as roughly uniform across donors. Some TCR beta chains (over 150 of them) were listed as cytomegalovirus-associated. Some V segments, TRBV6-2 and TRBV6-3 among them, were indistinguishable and were therefore excluded.

The CDR3 length is 15 residues. Germline CDR1 reads LNHNV; CDR2 reads YYDKDF (reference sequence). The V gene end was trimmed by 3 bases and the J gene end by 2 bases; junction bases not matched to a gene: 3. The sequenced sample consisted of PBMCs. The TCR originated in a boy aged 2 to 9 in good health and CMV-seronegative. The chain joins TRBV15 to TRBJ2-1; 8 nucleotides line up with TRBD1. The CDR3 region has the DNA TGTGCCACCAGCAGGACAGGGGTGACCTACAATGAGCAGTTCTTC. The encoded protein is CATSRTGVTYNEQFF.